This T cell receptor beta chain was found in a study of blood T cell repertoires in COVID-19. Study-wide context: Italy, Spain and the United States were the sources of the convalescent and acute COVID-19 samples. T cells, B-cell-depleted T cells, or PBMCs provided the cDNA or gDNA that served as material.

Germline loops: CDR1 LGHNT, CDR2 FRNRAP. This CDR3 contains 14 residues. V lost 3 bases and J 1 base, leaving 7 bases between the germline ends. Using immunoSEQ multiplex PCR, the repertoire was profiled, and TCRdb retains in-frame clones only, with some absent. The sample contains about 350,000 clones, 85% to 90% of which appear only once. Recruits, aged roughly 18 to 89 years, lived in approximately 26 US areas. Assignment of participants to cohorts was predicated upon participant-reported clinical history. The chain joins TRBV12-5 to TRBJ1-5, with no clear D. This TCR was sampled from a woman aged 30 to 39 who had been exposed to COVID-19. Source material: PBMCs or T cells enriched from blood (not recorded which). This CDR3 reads CASGFLHSNQPQHF. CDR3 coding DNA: TGTGCTAGTGGTTTCTTACACAGCAATCAGCCCCAGCATTTT.